These 17 T cell receptor beta chains originate from one sample sequenced in a study of vaccination and CD4 T cells after COVID-19. Treatment of the sample: approximately nine-day PBMC culture with coronavirus spike peptide pools or control peptides (ViraFEST assay). Researchers collected the unexposed donor's CD4+ T cells before the COVID-19 pandemic (2011-2018). Which antigens these TCRs recognize remains unknown. The Oncomine TCR Beta short-read assay sequenced DNA from cultured CD4+ T cells. TCRdb called the PCR reads again in MiXCR, with one record for every CDR3 protein. The table has under 7,000 distinct CDR3 sequences, roughly 37% seen once; the top ten hold around 50%. Sequencing was performed on CD4+ T cells from blood, cultured in vitro. These receptors were obtained from a human donor in good health.

This sequence joins TRBV20-1 and TRBJ2-3, with 8 bases fitting TRBD2. V lost 0 bases and J lost 0; bases outside the gene matches: 14. This CDR3 region has 19 residues. Looked up from germline, CDR1 is DFQATT and CDR2 is SNEGSKA (reference sequence). In DNA, the CDR3 is TGCAGTGCTAGAGACCCCACTAGGAGCGGGAGCTTGAGCACAGATACGCAGTATTTT. Translating it yields CSARDPTRSGSLSTDTQYF.

This clonotype has just a few counts. The V gene is TRBV7-2, the J gene TRBJ1-1, with D possibly TRBD1 on 5 matching bases. The germline V and J ends were trimmed by 1 base and 8 bases, with 20 bases remaining between them. The germline V gene encodes CDR1 SGHTA and CDR2 FQGNSA. CDR3 length: 16 residues. CDR3 sequence reads: CASSLVPGTLSPEAFF. For the CDR3, the DNA is TGTGCCAGCAGCTTAGTCCCGGGGACCCTTTCCCCCGAAGCTTTCTTT.

This clonotype appeared a few times. V and J are TRBV6-1 and TRBJ1-1; D remains ambiguous. Germline V CDR1 and CDR2: MNHNS, SASEGT. The ends were cut back, 3 bases at V and 6 bases at J, with 11 bases in the middle. This CDR3 has 13 residues. CDR3 nucleotide sequence: TGTGCCAGCAGTGAGTTTGGTGTCTCTGAAGCTTTCTTT. Translating gives CASSEFGVSEAFF.

This clonotype appeared a few times. This chain links TRBV7-2 with TRBJ1-2; the D gene is possibly TRBD1 (5 bases). Trimming took 4 bases from V and 4 from J, leaving 13 bases between them. Germline values: CDR1 SGHTA, CDR2 FQGNSA. CDR3 length: 14 residues. CDR3 residues: CASSSPGEFYGYTF. The CDR3 DNA sequence: TGTGCCAGCAGCTCGCCGGGGGAGTTCTATGGCTACACCTTC.

The rearrangement uses TRBV12-3 or TRBV12-4 and TRBJ2-3, with D tentatively TRBD1 (5 bases). V lost 7 bases, J lost 3 bases, and 17 bases lay in between. The CDR3 totals 15 residues. The CDR3 nucleotides are TGTGCCAGCAACATGGACACCTCTGGTACAGATACGCAGTATTTT. Translated, it gives CASNMDTSGTDTQYF.

V gene TRBV19 combines with J gene TRBJ2-3, with D possibly matching TRBD1 (5 bases). V shed 6 bases and J shed 2 bases, with 15 bases lying between them. Germline values: CDR1 LNHDA, CDR2 SQIVND (reference sequence). This CDR3 contains 15 residues. The CDR3 bases are TGTGCCAGTAGCCTTACCCACAGGTTCACAGATACGCAGTATTTT. Amino acids: CASSLTHRFTDTQYF.

V usage is TRBV6-5 and J usage is TRBJ1-5; 10 bases are shared with TRBD1. The CDR3 has 15 amino acids. Germline CDR1 MNHEY, CDR2 SVGAGI. With V trimmed by 4 bases and J by 10 bases, 10 bases remained unmatched. CDR3 nucleotide sequence: TGTGCCAGCAGTTTAGAACCGGGACAGGGGAGTCCCCAGCATTTT. It encodes CASSLEPGQGSPQHF.

This clonotype appeared a few times. This chain uses TRBV7-6 with TRBJ2-3; the D gene is possibly TRBD2 (7 bases). This CDR3 comprises 14 residues. V lost 5 bases to trimming and J lost 2 bases, with 11 bases between them. From germline, CDR1 is SGHVS and CDR2 FNYEAQ. The DNA of the CDR3 is TGTGCCAGCAGCGATCGGGGGGCCACAGATACGCAGTATTTT. Protein: CASSDRGATDTQYF.

This clonotype appeared a few times. An end of the junction differs from the germline gene, which may be a read error. The J gene is TRBJ1-6, the V gene TRBV5-3; the D gene is possibly TRBD1 (6 bases). TRBV5-3 qualifies as an ORF whose function is uncertain. CDR3 length: 15 residues. The CDR3 DNA sequence: TGTGCCAGCAGCTCGGCGCCGACAGGAGATTCACCCCTCCACTTT. Its translation is CASSSAPTGDSPLHF.

The rearrangement uses TRBV29-1 and TRBJ1-3, with D perhaps matching TRBD1 (5 bases). V was trimmed by 6 bases and J by 2 bases, leaving 11 bases between them. The germline gives CDR1 SQVTM, CDR2 ANQGSEA. The CDR3 has 13 amino acids. Here the CDR3 reads CSVRTGPGNTIYF. The CDR3 coding sequence is TGCAGCGTCAGAACAGGCCCTGGAAACACCATATATTTT.

The table lists this clonotype with a count of one. J is TRBJ1-4 and V is TRBV7-9; 9 bases agree with TRBD1. Per germline, CDR1 SEHNR and CDR2 FQNEAQ (reference sequence). Losses at the gene ends were 3 bases for V and 6 bases for J; bases not matched to a gene: 2. There are 14 residues in the CDR3. The CDR3 spells CASSLGQGDEKLFF. CDR3 nucleotides: TGTGCCAGCAGCTTGGGACAGGGAGATGAAAAACTGTTTTTT.

The chain links TRBV29-1 to TRBJ2-2, with D unclear. From germline, CDR1 is SQVTM and CDR2 ANQGSEA. With 2 bases removed from V and 0 bases from J, the gap between germline ends came to 7 bases. The CDR3 spans 14 residues. The DNA for the CDR3 is TGCAGCGTTGAAACACCCACGAACACCGGGGAGCTGTTTTTT. As protein: CSVETPTNTGELFF.

This clonotype has only one observation. The chain carries TRBV5-1 and TRBJ2-5, with D uncertain. Germline values: CDR1 SGHRS, CDR2 YFSETQ. This CDR3 spans 12 amino acids. V gave up 1 base and J gave up 1 base, with 2 bases separating them. CDR3 loop: CASSLPQETQYF. The CDR3 DNA is TGCGCCAGCAGCTTGCCCCAAGAGACCCAGTACTTC. The variable domain in full, with the rest retrieved from reference TRBV5-1 and TRBJ2-5, is KAGVTQTPRYLIKTRGQQVTLSCSPISGHRSVSWYQQTPGQGLQFLFEYFSETQRNKGNFPGRFSGRQFSNSRSEMNVSTLELGDSALYLCASSLPQETQYFGPGTRLLVL.

The table lists this clonotype with a count of one. The chain combines TRBV6-4 with TRBJ2-1; TRBD1 aligns across 9 bases. CDR1 MRHNA and CDR2 SNTAGT come from the germline V gene. Trimming took 8 bases from V and 6 from J; bases not matched to a gene: 11. The CDR3 consists of 15 residues. CDR3 loop: CASSGGDRETNEQFF. The CDR3 nucleotides are TGTGCCAGCTCCGGCGGGGACAGGGAAACCAATGAGCAGTTCTTC.

This clonotype is labeled as medium-sized (0.01 to 0.1%). CDR3: CASSLLHRVMNTEAFF. As DNA, the CDR3 is TGTGCCAGCAGCCTATTACACAGGGTTATGAACACTGAAGCTTTCTTT. The chain has TRBV7-2 and TRBJ1-1, with D possibly TRBD1 on 6 matching bases. V was shortened by 5 bases and J by 0 bases, with 16 bases between the two germline ends. The CDR3 totals 16 residues. CDR1 is SGHTA, CDR2 FQGNSA, per germline.

The chain employs TRBV6-2 or TRBV6-3 and TRBJ2-3, with TRBD2 matching 8 bases. Germline loops: CDR1 MNHEY, CDR2 SVGEGT. V gave up 5 bases and J gave up 1 base; unmatched junction bases: 5. This CDR3 is 15 amino acids long. The CDR3 bases are TGTGCCAGCAGTCCCGGACTAGCCGGCACAGATACGCAGTATTTT. It specifies CASSPGLAGTDTQYF.

V is TRBV11-1 and J is TRBJ2-5, with D tentatively TRBD2 (5 bases). V was clipped by 5 bases and J by 4 bases, with 14 bases between them. The CDR3 extends over 14 amino acids. Germline assignment: CDR1 SGHAT and CDR2 FQDESV (reference sequence). The CDR3: CASSQRSQTETQYF. The CDR3 DNA follows: TGTGCCAGCAGCCAGCGGTCGCAGACAGAGACCCAGTACTTC. The full variable domain, its missing parts supplied by reference TRBV11-1 and TRBJ2-5, is EAEVAQSPRYKITEKSQAVAFWCDPISGHATLYWYRQILGQGPELLVQFQDESVVDDSQLPKDRFSAERLKGVDSTLKIQPAELGDSAMYLCASSQRSQTETQYFGPGTRLLVL.